This is a list of T cell receptor beta chains from one sample in a study of beta chain features in type 1 diabetes. This table comes from immunoSEQ multiplex PCR, and its TCRdb copy is limited to in-frame clones, with some not included. This repertoire shows more than 250,000 clones, approximately 15% found once; its top ten account for 0.015% to 0.02%. The sample was naive CD4+ T cells from blood. These receptors all stem from a man aged 30 to 45 with type 1 diabetes. Each CDR3 is given with its conserved first and last residue. D genes are given only for firm matches. Part of the rows lack a size; the others show once, few, many or a class for expanded clones.

d_gene | j_gene | abundance | v_gene | CDR3nt | CDR3aa
. | TRBJ2-3 | few | TRBV29-1 | TGCAGCGTTACACAGGGTCCAGATACGCAGTATTTT | CSVTQGPDTQYF
TRBD1 | TRBJ2-1 | . | TRBV18 | TGTGCCAGCTCACCACAAGGGGGCATTTACAATGAGCAGTTCTTC | CASSPQGGIYNEQFF
. | TRBJ2-4 | . | TRBV5-4 | TGTGCCAGCAGCTACCGGGGAATGGACATTCAGTACTTC | CASSYRGMDIQYF
. | TRBJ1-4 | . | TRBV9 | TGTGCCAGCAGCCCTCGACTGGGAGGGGAAAAACTGTTTTTT | CASSPRLGGEKLFF
. | TRBJ1-1 | . | TRBV5-6 | TGTGCCAGCACCCCGCCGGGACAAGCAAACACTGAAGCTTTCTTT | CASTPPGQANTEAFF
TRBD2 | TRBJ2-1 | . | TRBV18 | TGTGCCAGCTCACCACTTTTTAGCGGGGTTTCCTACAATGAGCAGTTCTTC | CASSPLFSGVSYNEQFF
. | TRBJ1-5 | few | TRBV7-2 | TGTGCCAGCAGCTTAGAGGGGATCGGAGGCAATCAGCCCCAGCATTTT | CASSLEGIGGNQPQHF
TRBD2 | TRBJ2-7 | few | TRBV6-1 | TGTGCCAGCAGATTCCTACTAGCGGGACTCTACGAGCAGTACTTC | CASRFLLAGLYEQYF
TRBD2 | TRBJ2-7 | few | TRBV5-4 | TGTGCCAGCAGCTCGAATAGCGGGAGATTGGGGGAGCAGTACTTC | CASSSNSGRLGEQYF
. | TRBJ1-1 | few | TRBV9 | TGTGCCAGCAGCGTAGCACTTGTGGGGAGCACTGAAGCTTTCTTT | CASSVALVGSTEAFF
TRBD1 | TRBJ2-3 | few | TRBV28 | TGTGCCGCCCGACAGGGTCGGAAGACAGATACGCAGTATTTT | CAARQGRKTDTQYF
. | TRBJ2-3 | . | TRBV29-1 | TGCAGCGTTCGTAGACTAACCACAGATACGCAGTATTTT | CSVRRLTTDTQYF
TRBD2 | TRBJ2-1 | . | TRBV19 | TGTGCCAGTAGTAATCTAGCGGGAGGAATGGATGAGCAGTTCTTC | CASSNLAGGMDEQFF
. | TRBJ2-6 | . | TRBV5-1 | TGCGCCAGCAGCCCGGAGGGTGGATCTGGGGCCAACGTCCTGACTTTC | CASSPEGGSGANVLTF
. | TRBJ2-7 | . | TRBV7-2 | TGTGCCAGCAGCTTAGAGACAGGCACCTACGAGCAGTACTTC | CASSLETGTYEQYF
TRBD1 | TRBJ2-7 | few | TRBV6-5 | TGTGCCAGCAGTTACTCGCCGGGACAGGGCCACGAGCAGTACTTC | CASSYSPGQGHEQYF
. | TRBJ2-5 | few | TRBV6-1 | TGTGCCAGCAGTGAAGCGGGCCAGCAAGAGACCCAGTACTTC | CASSEAGQQETQYF
. | TRBJ2-7 | few | TRBV19 | TGTGCCAGTAGTATCCGGGACATCATCTACGAGCAGTACTTC | CASSIRDIIYEQYF
TRBD1 | TRBJ1-1 | . | TRBV28 | TGTGCCAGCAGTTTAGTGACAGGGTTCCCTGAAGCTTTCTTT | CASSLVTGFPEAFF
TRBD2 | TRBJ2-1 | . | TRBV20-1 | TGCAGTGCTGGGGGGGATGAGCAGTTCTTC | CSAGGDEQFF
TRBD2 | TRBJ2-3 | . | TRBV5-1 | TGCGCCAGCAGCTTGGCAACCACTAGCGCAGATACGCAGTATTTT | CASSLATTSADTQYF
. | TRBJ2-2 | . | TRBV11-2 | TGTGCCAGCAGCCGGTCAACCGGGGAGCTGTTTTTT | CASSRSTGELFF
TRBD2 | TRBJ2-5 | few | TRBV29-1 | TGCAGCGTTGTCGGGGGAGGGAGGATTTCAGAGACCCAGTACTTC | CSVVGGGRISETQYF
TRBD1 | TRBJ2-2 | . | TRBV5-4 | TGTGCCAGCAGCCCTGACAGGGACGGGGAGCTGTTTTTT | CASSPDRDGELFF
. | TRBJ2-1 | few | TRBV7-2 | TGTGCCAGCAGCTTCAGGCCAGATGGCAATGAGCAGTTCTTC | CASSFRPDGNEQFF
. | TRBJ1-5 | . | TRBV7-9 | TGTGCCAGCAGCTTGGGGCGGGGGGTCAATCAGCCCCAGCATTTT | CASSLGRGVNQPQHF
. | TRBJ2-1 | . | TRBV5-1 | TGCGCCAGCAGCTTTGACGGGAGAACGGATGAGCAGTTCTTC | CASSFDGRTDEQFF
TRBD2 | TRBJ2-6 | . | TRBV5-1 | TGCGCCAGCAGCTTGCAACTAGCGGGACGCTCTGGGGCCAACGTCCTGACTTTC | CASSLQLAGRSGANVLTF
. | TRBJ2-2 | . | TRBV9 | TGTGCCAGCAGCGTAGACTCTAACCTCGGGGAGCTGTTTTTT | CASSVDSNLGELFF
TRBD1 | TRBJ1-2 | . | TRBV18 | TGTGCCAGCTCACCCTCCCCAGGGGGCGTCGATGGCTACACCTTC | CASSPSPGGVDGYTF
. | TRBJ1-2 | . | TRBV6-1 | TGTGCCAGCAGTGCACAGGGCGACTATGGCTACACCTTC | CASSAQGDYGYTF
. | TRBJ2-1 | few | TRBV2 | TGTGCCAGCTCAGGGGAGGGTGAGCAGTTCTTC | CASSGEGEQFF
TRBD2 | TRBJ2-3 | few | TRBV5-4 | TGTGCCAGCAGCTTGATGACTAGCGGGAGGGCAGATACGCAGTATTTT | CASSLMTSGRADTQYF
. | TRBJ1-1 | . | TRBV27 | TGTGCCAGCAGTTACAGACTAATGAACACTGAAGCTTTCTTT | CASSYRLMNTEAFF
. | TRBJ2-2 | . | TRBV14 | TGTGCCAGCAGCCAAGATCGGAGGGGGCACCCGACCGGGGAGCTGTTTTTT | CASSQDRRGHPTGELFF
. | TRBJ2-1 | . | TRBV28 | TGTGCCACCCAGGGGGGCCAGCCATACAATGAGCAGTTCTTC | CATQGGQPYNEQFF
TRBD1 | TRBJ2-2 | . | TRBV5-1 | TGCGCCAGCAGTTCTGCTACAGGGGGCACCGGGGAGCTGTTTTTT | CASSSATGGTGELFF
TRBD1 | TRBJ2-7 | . | TRBV7-9 | TGTGCCAGCAGCTTACCCCCGGGACAGGCCTATTTC | CASSLPPGQAYF
TRBD2 | TRBJ2-1 | few | TRBV11-2 | TGTGCCAGCAGAACCCTAGCGGGACCTAGCTACAATGAGCAGTTCTTC | CASRTLAGPSYNEQFF
TRBD2 | TRBJ2-2 | few | TRBV7-8 | TGTGCCAGCAGCGTGACTAGCGGGAGTTCCGCCGGGGAGCTGTTTTTT | CASSVTSGSSAGELFF
. | TRBJ2-2 | few | TRBV30 | TGTGCCTGGATGCGGACCGGGGAGCTGTTTTTT | CAWMRTGELFF
TRBD2 | TRBJ2-1 | . | TRBV4-2 | TGTGCCAGCAGCCGCGGCGGGACTAGTTCGAATGAGCAGTTCTTC | CASSRGGTSSNEQFF
. | TRBJ1-1 | few | TRBV5-4 | TGTGCCAGCAGCTTCGGGGGAGCAGGGCTCAGTGAAGCTTTCTTT | CASSFGGAGLSEAFF
. | TRBJ2-5 | few | TRBV14 | TGTGCCAGCAGCCGACTCGGTCAAGCAGAGACCCAGTACTTC | CASSRLGQAETQYF
. | TRBJ2-3 | . | TRBV7-3 | TGTGCCAGCAGCTTGGGTAGCCCAGACAGCACAGATACGCAGTATTTT | CASSLGSPDSTDTQYF
TRBD1 | TRBJ2-3 | few | TRBV29-1 | TGCAGCGTAGGGGACAGGGGGCATTCGTTGGATACGCAGTATTTT | CSVGDRGHSLDTQYF
. | TRBJ2-3 | . | TRBV29-1 | TGCAGCGTTGAAAGAGGGTCAATCACAGATACGCAGTATTTT | CSVERGSITDTQYF
TRBD2 | TRBJ2-2 | . | TRBV6-6 | TGTGCCAGCAGGCAACTAGCGTTTACGAACACCGGGGAGCTGTTTTTT | CASRQLAFTNTGELFF
TRBD2 | TRBJ2-1 | . | TRBV18 | TGTGCCAGCTCACCACCGGTGGGACTAGCGGGCGAGGGTGAGCAGTTCTTC | CASSPPVGLAGEGEQFF
. | TRBJ1-5 | . | TRBV30 | TGTGCCTGGAACGGGGATAGCAATCAGCCCCAGCATTTT | CAWNGDSNQPQHF